This T cell receptor beta chain was sequenced for a study of PD-L1 blockade in urothelial cancer (dated by TCRdb to 2015 to 2018). About the study as a whole: All patients started therapy in the mid-2010s and received atezolizumab 1,200 mg intravenously every 3 weeks. About 85% of the roughly 29 patients were males with bladder-origin urothelial cancer, and about 65% of the roughly 30 reported a prior smoking history. Patients had an ECOG performance status of 0 or 1 and had received between 0 and 3 prior chemotherapy regimens. Blood samples were analyzed at 3 weeks after treatment start (second dose) and at 6 weeks after treatment start. Blood samples yielded a median of around 150,000 T cells and around 83,000 unique TCRs, with median clonality 0.080. The study, an exploratory multi-omic analysis, examined somatic, immune and clinical correlates of response to PD-L1 blockade with atezolizumab in urothelial cancer. TCR sequencing covered pretreatment tumor samples and matched, serially collected peripheral blood taken before and after atezolizumab treatment. Durable clinical benefit meant progression-free survival longer than 6 months, and TCR features were also tested against progression-free and overall survival. In the same patients, pretreatment tumors underwent whole exome sequencing and RNA sequencing in addition to TCR sequencing. Durable clinical benefit was achieved by nine patients and was not achieved by 20 patients. Some 30 patients had pretreatment blood TCR-seq, about 24 had at least one posttreatment blood collection, and about 24 had tumor TCR-seq. Points the paper makes about the study in general: Greater expansion of tumor-associated TCR clones in peripheral blood 3 weeks after the start of treatment was observed in patients with durable benefit (n of about 20, p = 0.022). Improved progression-free and overall survival was found to be associated with pretreatment peripheral blood TCR clonality below the median. Because the sample size was small (n of about 29) and many exploratory analyses were performed, the results are intended to be hypothesis-generating.

A total of approximately 27 patients with locally advanced or metastatic urothelial carcinoma, treated at Memorial Sloan Kettering on a trial protocol, made up the cohort. Peripheral blood mononuclear cells were collected pretreatment and during treatment, at between 1 and 8 total time points per patient. The Qiagen DNeasy Blood extraction kit was used to purify genomic DNA from total PBMCs and tumor samples. PBMCs were collected pretreatment and during treatment, and were isolated and stored as previously described. Counted from cysteine to phenylalanine, this CDR3 has 14 amino acids. The DNA shown is the 42-base CDR3, in frame from base 1. V is shortened by 5 bases, J by 2 bases, and the region joining them spans 12 bases. Sequences SGHAT (CDR1) and FQNNGV (CDR2) are obtained from the germline V gene. Synthetic TCR analog templates were spiked into each PCR to estimate absolute template abundance from read counts. TCRbeta CDR3 regions were amplified from genomic DNA with bias-controlled V and J gene primers using the immunoSEQ assay. Sequencing of rearranged TCRbeta segments was performed at approximately 20X coverage. For the original study's pipeline: Clustering was used to correct sequencing errors, and CDR3s were annotated against IMGT to assign V, D and J genes. Downstream analyses used only productive TCRbeta rearrangements and left out out-of-frame or stop-codon sequences. To compute clonality, Shannon entropy was normalized by the log of the number of unique productive sequences and then subtracted from one. Clones differing between time points or between blood and tumor were identified using Fisher's exact test with Benjamini-Hochberg correction, with an adjusted p below 0.01 applied as the threshold. In its TCRdb copy, this immuneACCESS table keeps in-frame sequences only and misses some clones. Where compared with another copy, unresolved V genes explain less than half of these, and the others have no known cause. V, J and clone size are those of that table, while D and trimming were read from the DNA. The sample table shows about 22,000 clones, and around 90% are seen once. Roughly 15% of the sample is taken by the ten largest.

Comment on this clone: Its antigen has not been determined. It has no much larger one-base neighbor in the sample; base qualities were not kept.

The chain uses TRBV11-2 and TRBJ1-1; no D gene call is confident. This TCR was recovered from an older woman with urothelial cancer. The material sequenced was PBMCs, taken around atezolizumab (anti-PD-L1) treatment. At the DNA level, the sequence is TGTGCCAGCAGCGCTAGCCCTGTTAACACTGAAGCTTTCTTT. Translated, it gives CASSASPVNTEAFF.